The clone carrying this TCR beta chain was recorded only once. The antigen is unknown. The sample comes from a study of CD8+ T cells in alopecia areata. In each case, RNA was isolated and then reverse transcribed into cDNA as the sequencing template. Assay used: immunoSEQ multiplex PCR; TCRdb lists only in-frame clones, some missing. The sample contains about 210,000 clones, around 57% of which appear only once. Study observations and caveats: In lesional scalp, particularly from alopecia totalis/universalis, clonality was higher than in normal scalp.

The treatment was: oral pan-JAK inhibitor, 5-10 mg twice daily. The germline gives CDR1 LGHNA, CDR2 YSLEER. Trimming cost V 2 bases and J 1 base, with 11 bases left between them. The CDR3 totals 15 residues. The source is a human donor with alopecia areata. The V call is TRBV4-3, the J call TRBJ2-5; D remains unclear. This sample comprised CD4+ T cells sorted from blood, obtained at week 4, from a patient treated with tofacitinib. Here the CDR3 reads CASSQNPTTQETQYF. The CDR3 DNA is TGCGCCAGCAGCCAAAACCCAACAACCCAAGAGACCCAGTACTTC.